These 18 T cell receptor beta chains originate from one sample sequenced in a study of Graves' ophthalmopathy and Graves' hyperthyroidism (dated by TCRdb to the late 2010s). Sequencing took place on an Illumina HiSeq 2000. For repertoire sequencing, TCR beta CDR3 regions were amplified from RNA transcripts. A first-round RT-PCR used HTBI primers with the Qiagen OneStep RT-PCR kit, followed by a second-round multiplex PCR, size selection and purification. TCRdb trimmed public reads at Q25 via fastp, called clones via MiXCR and kept in-frame beta chains. Identical CDR3 proteins give one entry, which carries the most common genes and DNA. This sample lists about 700,000 distinct CDR3 sequences; 40% were detected once. Around 40% of the sample belongs to the ten largest clones. Specimen: peripheral blood. The receptors stem from an adult man with Graves' ophthalmopathy.

This clonotype has ten or more counts. The genes are TRBV7-9 and TRBJ1-4, with D possibly matching TRBD1 (6 bases). The CDR3 spans 15 residues. Trimming left V 3 bases short and J 8 bases short, with 16 bases between. Per germline, CDR1 SEHNR and CDR2 FQNEAQ (reference sequence). CDR3 protein: CASSLVPTGREKLFF. CDR3 DNA: TGTGCCAGCAGCTTGGTCCCCACAGGGAGGGAAAAACTGTTTTTT. Complete variable domain (other parts from reference TRBV7-9 and TRBJ1-4): DTGVSQNPRHKITKRGQNVTFRCDPISEHNRLYWYRQTLGQGPEFLTYFQNEAQLEKSRLLSDRFSAERPKGSFSTLEIQRTEQGDSAMYLCASSLVPTGREKLFFGSGTQLSVL.

The gene calls are TRBV2 and TRBJ1-2, with unresolved D. The germline V and J ends were trimmed by 0 bases and 8 bases, with 13 bases remaining between them. The CDR3 sequence is 14 residues long. Germline CDR1 SNHLY, CDR2 FYNNEI. CDR3 residues: CASSEAGPIYGYTF. The DNA for the CDR3 is TGTGCCAGCAGTGAAGCAGGGCCTATTTACGGCTACACCTTC.

Details on this clonotype: Its ends do not fully match the called genes, so a read error is possible. The chain recombines TRBV10-3 with TRBJ1-5; 10 bases align to TRBD1. CDR3 length: 14 residues. CDR1 is ENHRY and CDR2 is SYGVKD in the germline V gene. CDR3 amino acids: CASSPGQGLQPRHF. The CDR3 coding sequence is TGTGCCAGCAGCCCGGGACAGGGGTTACAGCCCCGGCATTTT.

A word on this clonotype: This clone may be a read error of a much larger clone one base away. The chain couples TRBV2 to TRBJ1-2; 9 positions match TRBD1. The junction had 6 bases not matched to a gene; V was cut back by 7 bases and J by 3 bases. Per germline, CDR1 SNHLY and CDR2 FYNNEI. The CDR3 loop spans 14 amino acids. The CDR3 nucleotides read TGTGCCAGCATCGGGGACAGGGAATACTATGGCTACACCTTC. Protein sequence: CASIGDREYYGYTF.

At least ten counts were recorded for this clonotype. Here the CDR3 DNA reads TGCAGCGTTGAAGGTGACGGGACTCGCCAGACCCAGTACTTC. Protein: CSVEGDGTRQTQYF. This sequence joins TRBV29-1 and TRBJ2-5, with D maybe TRBD2 (6 bases). CDR1 is SQVTM, CDR2 ANQGSEA, per germline. The V end was cut by 1 base, the J end by 6 bases, with 15 bases between. The CDR3 is 14 amino acids. Drawing the rest from reference TRBV29-1 and TRBJ2-5, the complete variable domain is SAVISQKPSRDICQRGTSLTIQCQVDSQVTMMFWYRQQPGQSLTLIATANQGSEATYESGFVIDKFPISRPNLTFSTLTVSNMSPEDSSIYLCSVEGDGTRQTQYFGPGTRLLVL.

This rearrangement joins TRBV2 to TRBJ1-5; D perhaps matches TRBD1 (5 bases). Between the trimmed V and J ends, which lost 6 bases and 4 bases, there was a span of 19 bases. Germline loops: CDR1 SNHLY, CDR2 FYNNEI. CDR3 length equals 16 residues. Here the CDR3 reads CASSLTGRDSNQPQHF. CDR3 nucleotide sequence: TGTGCCAGCAGCCTGACGGGCCGGGACTCAAATCAGCCCCAGCATTTT.

Concerning this clonotype: A much bigger clone sits one base away, suggesting this may be a read error. J is TRBJ1-1 and V is TRBV29-1; D gene uncertain. The CDR3 totals 13 residues. CDR1 SQVTM and CDR2 ANQGSEA come from the germline V gene. CDR3 DNA sequence: TGCAGCGTTGAAAGACTGATGAACGCTGAAGCTTTCTTT. Protein: CSVERLMNAEAFF.

This clonotype was recorded at least ten times. The chain joins TRBV12-3 or TRBV12-4 to TRBJ1-1; no clear D. This CDR3 comprises 13 residues. Trimming pared 7 bases from V and 1 base from J, leaving 10 bases between. CDR3 protein: CASTSGRNTEAFF. CDR3 nucleotide sequence: TGTGCCAGCACCTCGGGTAGGAACACTGAAGCTTTCTTT.

This clonotype was seen only a few times. The gene calls are TRBV7-2 and TRBJ2-2; D possibly matches TRBD1 or TRBD2 (5 bases each). The germline V and J ends were trimmed by 6 bases and 2 bases, with 25 bases remaining between them. The CDR3 has 19 residues. CDR1 is SGHTA, CDR2 FQGNSA, per germline. CDR3 DNA: TGTGCCAGCAGTCCTCCTCCCTTTGGGGGTACGGTCAACACCGGGGAGCTGTTTTTT. This sequence encodes CASSPPPFGGTVNTGELFF.

The chain links TRBV24-1 to TRBJ1-5, with D possibly being TRBD1 (5 bases). This CDR3 comprises 14 residues. In germline, CDR1 is KGHDR, CDR2 SFDVKD. Trimming cost V 4 bases and J 6 bases, with 12 bases left between them. CDR3 coding DNA: TGTGCCACCAGTGACCCAGGGTGGGGTCAGCCCCAGCATTTT. Its protein product is CATSDPGWGQPQHF.

This clonotype appeared many times. This CDR3 reads CASRLAGLNEQYF. The CDR3 DNA sequence: TGTGCCAGCAGACTAGCGGGACTAAACGAGCAGTACTTC. The chain is built from TRBV7-8 and TRBJ2-7, with 10 bases that match TRBD2. The J segment lost 5 bases and the V segment lost 6 bases, leaving 4 bases of the junction unmatched. The CDR3 totals 13 residues. Looked up from germline, CDR1 is SGHVS and CDR2 is FQNEAQ.

This clonotype was seen only once. The chain uses TRBV4-3 and TRBJ1-4, with TRBD1 matching over 7 bases. The trim removed 4 bases at V and 0 bases at J, leaving 8 bases unmatched. The CDR3 totals 17 residues. CDR1 is LGHNA and CDR2 is YSLEER in the germline V gene. The CDR3 is CASSRQGGPATNEKLFF. The CDR3 DNA reads TGCGCCAGCAGCCGGCAGGGGGGACCTGCAACTAATGAAAAACTGTTTTTT.

This clonotype has ten or more counts. The chain links TRBV2 to TRBJ2-7, with TRBD1 as a possible D gene (6 bases). Per the germline V gene, CDR1 is SNHLY and CDR2 is FYNNEI. V was cut by 4 bases and J by 4 bases, with 11 bases left in between. This CDR3 has 13 residues. CDR3 loop: CASSVTGLYEQYF. CDR3 DNA sequence: TGTGCCAGCAGTGTTACAGGGCTGTACGAGCAGTACTTC.

The rearrangement joins TRBV7-7 to TRBJ2-5; D is possibly TRBD2 (6 bases). In germline, CDR1 is SSHAT, CDR2 FNYEAQ (reference sequence). V was cut by 6 bases and J by 5 bases, with 16 bases left in between. CDR3 length: 14 amino acids. CDR3 nucleotide sequence: TGTGCCAGCAGTCCGGACCGGACTACGGAGACCCAGTACTTC. This gives the protein CASSPDRTTETQYF.

The chain uses TRBV9 and TRBJ2-5, with 10 nucleotides matching TRBD1. The V segment lost 4 bases and the J segment 5 bases; nucleotides outside the gene matches: 11. Germline assignment: CDR1 SGDLS and CDR2 YYNGEE. The CDR3 totals 16 residues. The CDR3: CASSQSKTGGSETQYF. CDR3 DNA sequence: TGTGCCAGCAGCCAGAGTAAGACAGGGGGCTCGGAGACCCAGTACTTC.

V is TRBV15 and J is TRBJ1-2; no definite D call. CDR1 is LNHNV and CDR2 is YYDKDF in the germline V gene (reference sequence). Trimming cost V 10 bases and J 4 bases, with 13 bases left between them. This CDR3 is 12 amino acids long. The CDR3 nucleotides read TGTGCCAGCCCGGATTTAGGCTATGGCTACACCTTC. Its protein product is CASPDLGYGYTF.

This clonotype was observed at least ten times. The chain recombines TRBV19 with TRBJ1-5, with 7 nucleotides matching TRBD1. This CDR3 comprises 15 residues. V gave up 6 bases and J gave up 2 bases; unmatched junction bases: 7. The germline CDR1 and CDR2 sequences are LNHDA and SQIVND (reference sequence). The CDR3 sequence: CASRTQGFGNQPQHF. As DNA, the CDR3 is TGTGCCAGTAGAACACAGGGGTTCGGCAATCAGCCCCAGCATTTT.

This chain uses TRBV11-2 with TRBJ1-6; D remains ambiguous. The CDR3 extends over 15 amino acids. Germline V gene lookup returns CDR1 SGHAT and CDR2 FQNNGV. V shed 5 bases and J shed 1 base, with 9 bases lying between them. The CDR3 DNA follows: TGTGCCAGCAGCCCCGAAGCATCCTATAATTCACCCCTCCACTTT. It translates to CASSPEASYNSPLHF.